This T cell receptor (beta chain) was identified during a study of blood T cell repertoires in COVID-19 (dated by TCRdb to between 2020 and 2021). Study-wide context: Collaborator samples came from the United States, Italy and Spain and covered acute and convalescent phases of COVID-19. The material from the prospective study consisted of cDNA or gDNA derived from T cells, B-cell-depleted T cells, or PBMCs. Deeply sampled blood TCRbeta repertoires from subjects exposed to, actively infected with, or recovered from COVID-19 were included in the dataset. The repertoires were released in a freely available public database meant as a resource for research on the immune response to SARS-CoV-2. Nearly every sample came with metadata listing a de-identified subject ID, COVID-19 status, age in years and sex. Samples came from the ongoing ImmuneRACE study (first 160 participants) plus 1,254 subjects from 6 global collaborators. HLA class I and class II types, where available, came from metadata supplied by the sample provider rather than from assay-based typing. What the study reported, not specific to this receptor: The quantity of clinical and demographic metadata differed by source and by participant and was supplied without curation.

The collaborating institutions used their own protocols to collect whole blood in K2EDTA tubes. For TCRbeta analysis, collaborators shipped samples as frozen whole blood, isolated PBMCs, or DNA extracted from either of those sample types. CDR1 and CDR2 (ENHRY, SYGVKD) derive from the germline V gene. V lost 2 bases and J lost 2 bases, and the count of bases not matched to a germline gene is 4. The CDR3 spans 15 residues, from the cysteine through the phenylalanine. Only CDR3 DNA is held: 45 bases, read in frame from base 1. With respect to this clone: Its antigen remains unidentified. Base-call qualities are not available, and no considerably larger clone is one nucleotide away.

The immunoSEQ Assay, a bias-controlled multiplex PCR, was used to amplify TCRbeta CDR3 regions from genomic DNA. The paper's data handling went like this. Within the assay, amplification of reference gene primers was used to estimate how many nucleated cells each sample contained. To quantify the absolute abundance of each unique TCRbeta CDR3 rearrangement, sequence reads were collapsed and filtered. Productive Simpson clonality was computed per sample as the square root of Simpson's diversity index over productive rearrangements. This immuneACCESS table, as held by TCRdb, lists in-frame sequences with V and J called but not all clones. Of the missing ones, under half trace to an unresolved V gene in checked studies; the others have no known cause. Clone size and V and J calls were adopted from that table, with D and trimming inferred from the DNA. The sample records fewer than 250,000 clones, 85% to 90% of which are singletons. 4% to 5% of the sample goes to the ten largest clones.

The receptor comes from a human donor in a cohort sampled during active COVID-19. Sequenced material: peripheral blood. The chain was built from TRBV10-3 and TRBJ2-7; 9 bases in between match TRBD2. The encoded CDR3 is CAISEPGLATYEQYF. The nucleotides read TGTGCCATCAGTGAGCCGGGACTAGCTACCTACGAGCAGTACTTC.